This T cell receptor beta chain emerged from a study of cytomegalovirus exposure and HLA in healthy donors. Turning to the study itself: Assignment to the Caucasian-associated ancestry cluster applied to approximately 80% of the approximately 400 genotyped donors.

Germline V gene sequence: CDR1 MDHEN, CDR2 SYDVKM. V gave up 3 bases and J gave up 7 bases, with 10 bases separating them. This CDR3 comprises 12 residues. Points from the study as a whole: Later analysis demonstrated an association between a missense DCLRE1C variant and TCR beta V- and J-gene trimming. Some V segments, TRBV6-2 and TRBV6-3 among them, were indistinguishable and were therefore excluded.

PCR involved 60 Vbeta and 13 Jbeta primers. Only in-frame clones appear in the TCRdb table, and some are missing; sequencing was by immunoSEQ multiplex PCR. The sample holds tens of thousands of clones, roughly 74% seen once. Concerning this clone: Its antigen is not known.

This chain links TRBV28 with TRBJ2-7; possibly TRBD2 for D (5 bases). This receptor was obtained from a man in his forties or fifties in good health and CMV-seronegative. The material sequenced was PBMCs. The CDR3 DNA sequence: TGTGCCAGCAGTTTCACCCGACTAGAGCAGTACTTC. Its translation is CASSFTRLEQYF.